The 32 T cell receptor beta chains below all came from one sample that was sequenced in a study of cytomegalovirus exposure and HLA in healthy donors. Sequencing was performed with immunoSEQ multiplex PCR; in TCRdb, only in-frame clones are kept and a portion is missing. The repertoire has under 200,000 clones, nearly 90% of them found once; the top ten carry over 4%. Sequencing input: PBMCs. The origin of the receptors is a man aged 18 to 29 in good health and CMV-seropositive.

This chain uses TRBV13 with TRBJ2-1; tentatively, D is TRBD1 (6 bases). Germline values: CDR1 PRHDT, CDR2 FYEKMQ (reference sequence). Between the trimmed V and J ends, which lost 3 bases and 5 bases, there was a span of 11 bases. This CDR3 region has 14 residues. Here the CDR3 reads CASSLRDIDNEQFF. CDR3 nucleotide sequence: TGTGCCAGCAGCTTGAGGGACATCGACAATGAGCAGTTCTTC.

V and J are TRBV4-1 and TRBJ2-7, with 10 bases matching TRBD2. The CDR3 contains 15 residues. CDR1 and CDR2 from the germline V gene are MGHRA and YSYEKL. J lost 4 bases, V lost 0 bases, and 3 bases had no gene match. The CDR3 nucleotides read TGCGCCAGCAGCCAAGATAGGACTAGCGGATACGAGCAGTACTTC. It codes for CASSQDRTSGYEQYF.

This chain links TRBV9 with TRBJ1-2; 10 positions match TRBD1. The V segment lost 4 bases and the J segment 0 bases; nucleotides outside the gene matches: 3. The CDR3 totals 15 residues. Germline V gene sequence: CDR1 SGDLS, CDR2 YYNGEE. CDR3 sequence (DNA): TGTGCCAGCAGCATGGACAGGGGGACTAACTATGGCTACACCTTC. Encoded protein: CASSMDRGTNYGYTF.

This chain uses TRBV5-8 with TRBJ2-7; 8 bases map to TRBD1. This CDR3 spans 17 amino acids. Unmatched junction bases numbered 14, after V lost 3 bases and J lost 3 bases. CDR1 is SGHTS and CDR2 is YDEGEE in the germline V gene. CDR3 in DNA: TGTGCCAGCAGCTCATCTCGACAGGGGTTAATTGGCTACGAGCAGTACTTC. Its translation is CASSSSRQGLIGYEQYF.

J is TRBJ1-5 and V is TRBV30; TRBD1 matches 8 bases. J lost 2 bases, V lost 5 bases, and 2 bases had no gene match. CDR1 GTSNPN and CDR2 SVGIG come from the germline V gene (reference sequence). CDR3 size: 13 residues. The CDR3 sequence: CAWQGAGNQPQHF. The DNA of the CDR3 is TGTGCCTGGCAGGGGGCCGGCAATCAGCCCCAGCATTTT.

The genes are TRBV7-9 and TRBJ2-5; D gene uncertain. This CDR3 has 13 amino acids. V gave up 5 bases and J gave up 5 bases, with 12 bases separating them. Germline CDR1 is SEHNR and CDR2 is FQNEAQ (reference sequence). The DNA of the CDR3 is TGTGCCAGCAGCGGGCCCCAGTTCGAGACCCAGTACTTC. Residues: CASSGPQFETQYF.

The rearrangement uses TRBV7-8 and TRBJ2-7, with a possible D match to TRBD2 (6 bases). V shed 0 bases and J shed 5 bases, with 14 bases lying between them. Germline CDR1 and CDR2: SGHVS and FQNEAQ. The CDR3 covers 15 residues. The CDR3 loop reads CASSLAREWEDEQYF. The CDR3 DNA reads TGTGCCAGCAGCTTAGCACGGGAGTGGGAAGACGAGCAGTACTTC.

This clone was observed a single time. V and J are TRBV6-1 and TRBJ2-1; D possibly corresponds to TRBD1 (6 bases). Germline CDR1 is MNHNS and CDR2 is SASEGT. V dropped 1 base and J dropped 6 bases, with 10 bases sitting between them. The length of the CDR3 is 14 residues. CDR3 loop: CASSEVQGRNEQFF. For the CDR3, the DNA is TGTGCCAGCAGTGAAGTCCAGGGGCGCAATGAGCAGTTCTTC.

The chain employs TRBV7-2 and TRBJ2-7; TRBD2 aligns across 11 bases. The CDR3 totals 15 residues. Germline CDR1 and CDR2: SGHTA and FQGNSA. The J segment lost 4 bases and the V segment lost 1 base, leaving 3 bases of the junction unmatched. CDR3 sequence (DNA): TGTGCCAGCAGCTTAGAGGCTAGCGGGAGGTACGAGCAGTACTTC. Translated: CASSLEASGRYEQYF.

This clone was found a few times. The rearrangement joins TRBV19 to TRBJ1-5; D gene uncertain. Germline CDR1 is LNHDA and CDR2 is SQIVND (reference sequence). The CDR3 consists of 14 residues. Trimming took 1 base from V and 0 from J, leaving 4 bases between them. The CDR3 here is CASSIGLSNQPQHF. Written as DNA, the CDR3 is TGTGCCAGTAGTATAGGGCTTAGCAATCAGCCCCAGCATTTT.

This clone was found a few times. The same CDR3 also results from other DNA sequences found in this sample. The chain combines TRBV18 with TRBJ2-7; 9 bases map to TRBD1. After removal of 3 bases from V and 1 base from J, the junction contained 1 base not matched to a gene. Germline CDR1 KGHSH, CDR2 LQKENI. The CDR3 totals 14 residues. CDR3 sequence (DNA): TGTGCCAGCTCACCCGGACAGGGGTCCTACGAGCAGTACTTC. It encodes CASSPGQGSYEQYF.

The V gene is TRBV5-4, the J gene TRBJ2-4; 10 nucleotides line up with TRBD2. Unmatched junction bases numbered 6, after V lost 4 bases and J lost 2 bases. Germline assignment: CDR1 SGHNT and CDR2 YYREEE (reference sequence). This CDR3 spans 16 amino acids. CDR3 residues: CASSPKREGTKNIQYF. The CDR3, as DNA: TGTGCCAGCAGCCCAAAGCGGGAGGGTACCAAAAACATTCAGTACTTC.

The genes are TRBV19 and TRBJ1-5; D is unresolved. CDR3 length: 12 amino acids. V dropped 5 bases and J dropped 9 bases, with 11 bases sitting between them. Germline V gene data show CDR1 as LNHDA and CDR2 as SQIVND (reference sequence). The CDR3 DNA reads as TGTGCCAGTAGTTTCACGGGTGGGCCCCAGCATTTT. Translating gives CASSFTGGPQHF.

The chain combines TRBV5-1 with TRBJ2-7, with 12 nucleotides matching TRBD2. This CDR3 spans 17 amino acids. Germline V gives CDR1 SGHRS, CDR2 YFSETQ. Trimming took 2 bases from V and 3 from J; bases not matched to a gene: 9. The CDR3 loop reads CASSLRRLAGEIYEQYF. CDR3 nucleotides: TGCGCCAGCAGCTTACGTCGACTAGCGGGAGAAATCTACGAGCAGTACTTC.

The V and J genes are TRBV19 and TRBJ1-2; D call uncertain. Looked up from germline, CDR1 is LNHDA and CDR2 is SQIVND (reference sequence). Trimming cost V 7 bases and J 1 base, with 10 bases left between them. This CDR3 contains 13 residues. CDR3 DNA sequence: TGTGCCAGTACCATGACTGTTAACTATGGCTACACCTTC. This encodes CASTMTVNYGYTF.

The sample holds a few counts of this clone. V is TRBV19 and J is TRBJ2-7; 9 nucleotides align to TRBD1. With V trimmed by 3 bases and J by 1 base, 4 bases remained unmatched. Germline CDR1 LNHDA, CDR2 SQIVND (reference sequence). This CDR3 contains 15 residues. CDR3 amino acids: CASSIRQGESYEQYF. The CDR3 region has the DNA TGTGCCAGTAGTATTAGACAGGGGGAGTCCTACGAGCAGTACTTC. The full variable domain, its missing parts supplied by reference TRBV19 and TRBJ2-7, is DGGITQSPKYLFRKEGQNVTLSCEQNLNHDAMYWYRQDPGQGLRLIYYSQIVNDFQKGDIAEGYSVSREKKESFPLTVTSAQKNPTAFYLCASSIRQGESYEQYFGPGTRLTVT.

This chain connects TRBV18 to TRBJ2-7; TRBD2 is a possible D gene (5 bases). Germline V gene data show CDR1 as KGHSH and CDR2 as LQKENI. The CDR3 is made up of 14 amino acids. Trimming removed 4 bases at V and 7 bases at J, with 17 bases between. The CDR3 DNA follows: TGTGCCAGCTCACTTCTAGCAACCCCTAGTGAGCAGTACTTC. This encodes CASSLLATPSEQYF.

V and J are TRBV19 and TRBJ1-5; 9 bases are shared with TRBD1. Germline CDR1 is LNHDA and CDR2 is SQIVND (reference sequence). The CDR3 has 19 residues. With 3 bases clipped from V and 0 bases from J, the junction kept 12 bases outside the gene matches. The CDR3 protein is CASSIIRTGADLSNQPQHF. CDR3 nucleotides: TGTGCCAGTAGTATTATTAGGACAGGGGCCGACCTTAGCAATCAGCCCCAGCATTTT.

The chain couples TRBV27 to TRBJ2-7; 8 bases map to TRBD2. Germline loops: CDR1 MNHEY, CDR2 SMNVEV (reference sequence). The CDR3 runs to 16 residues. With V trimmed by 3 bases and J by 3 bases, 10 bases remained unmatched. The CDR3 coding sequence is TGTGCCAGCAGTTTCTACGGGACTAGAGGAGGCTACGAGCAGTACTTC. Protein: CASSFYGTRGGYEQYF.

The chain links TRBV10-3 to TRBJ2-7, with D perhaps TRBD1 (5 bases). CDR1 is ENHRY, CDR2 SYGVKD, per germline. The CDR3 has 12 residues. V was trimmed by 9 bases and J by 5 bases, leaving 14 bases between them. CDR3 region: CAIRGLWNEQYF. The CDR3 region has the DNA TGTGCCATAAGGGGATTGTGGAACGAGCAGTACTTC.

This clone was recorded a few times. The J gene is TRBJ1-2, the V gene TRBV7-8, with 10 bases identical to TRBD1. With V trimmed by 5 bases and J by 7 bases, 7 bases remained unmatched. Germline assignment: CDR1 SGHVS and CDR2 FQNEAQ. The CDR3 is made up of 14 amino acids. In DNA form, the CDR3 reads TGTGCCAGCAGCGTGGGACAGGGGCAAATTGGCTACACCTTC. Its protein is CASSVGQGQIGYTF.

This clone was observed a few times. The gene calls are TRBV4-1 and TRBJ1-4; TRBD1 might be the D (6 bases). The CDR3 extends over 16 amino acids. V lost 0 bases to trimming and J lost 3 bases, with 11 bases between them. Germline V gives CDR1 MGHRA, CDR2 YSYEKL. The CDR3, as DNA: TGCGCCAGCAGCCAAGATAGGACAGTTTCTAATGAAAAACTGTTTTTT. It specifies CASSQDRTVSNEKLFF.

This rearrangement joins TRBV5-1 to TRBJ2-3; possible D gene TRBD2, 6 bases. Germline assignment: CDR1 SGHRS and CDR2 YFSETQ. Trimming stripped 4 bases from V and 3 bases from J, with 9 bases between. The CDR3 has 13 residues. For the CDR3, the DNA is TGCGCCAGCAGCGATCTAGCGACAGATACGCAGTATTTT. Protein sequence: CASSDLATDTQYF.

J is TRBJ1-2 and V is TRBV6-1, with D tentatively TRBD1 (5 bases). Germline V lookup: CDR1 MNHNS, CDR2 SASEGT. V was pared by 1 base and J by 4 bases, with 13 bases between. The CDR3 sequence is 15 residues long. The DNA of the CDR3 is TGTGCCAGCAGTGAAGTTTGGCAGGGTACCTATGGCTACACCTTC. This encodes CASSEVWQGTYGYTF.

The chain recombines TRBV5-1 with TRBJ1-2; 7 bases align to TRBD1. Germline CDR1 SGHRS, CDR2 YFSETQ. This CDR3 contains 13 residues. J gave up 3 bases and V 5 bases, and 4 bases lay outside the gene matches. The CDR3 nucleotides read TGCGCCAGCAGACGAACAGGGGACTATGGCTACACCTTC. Its translation: CASRRTGDYGYTF.

CDR3 protein: CASSWTLAGGQNEQFF. The CDR3 coding sequence is TGTGCCAGCAGCTGGACACTAGCGGGAGGGCAAAATGAGCAGTTCTTC. The genes are TRBV11-2 and TRBJ2-1; 13 positions match TRBD2. The germline V gene encodes CDR1 SGHAT and CDR2 FQNNGV. The CDR3 spans 16 residues. V shed 4 bases, J shed 7 bases, and the junction held 7 bases outside the gene matches.

The J gene is TRBJ2-4, the V gene TRBV5-6; 9 bases match TRBD2. Germline V gene data show CDR1 as SGHDT and CDR2 as YYEEEE. The CDR3 length is 13 residues. Germline trimming cut 4 bases from V and 10 bases from J; bases unmatched to any gene: 6. The CDR3 protein is CASSPGLAGIQYF. CDR3 DNA sequence: TGTGCCAGCAGCCCGGGACTAGCAGGTATTCAGTACTTC.

This clone was counted a few times. The chain couples TRBV19 to TRBJ1-1; no firm D call. The V end was cut by 5 bases, the J end by 0 bases, with 7 bases between. CDR3 size: 13 residues. CDR1 LNHDA and CDR2 SQIVND come from the germline V gene (reference sequence). The CDR3 is CASSQLVNTEAFF. In nucleotides, the CDR3 is TGTGCCAGTAGTCAGTTGGTGAACACTGAAGCTTTCTTT.

V is TRBV7-9 and J is TRBJ2-2; maybe TRBD2 (6 bases). Germline V gene lookup returns CDR1 SEHNR and CDR2 FQNEAQ (reference sequence). V lost 1 base and J 4 bases, leaving 10 bases between the germline ends. The CDR3 has 15 amino acids. CDR3 in amino acids: CASSLGGEFTGELFF. Written as DNA, the CDR3 is TGTGCCAGCAGCTTAGGGGGGGAGTTCACCGGGGAGCTGTTTTTT.

This clone was recorded once. This chain joins TRBV5-1 and TRBJ2-2, with 10 positions matching TRBD1. The germline CDR1 and CDR2 sequences are SGHRS and YFSETQ. The CDR3 is 18 amino acids. Losses at the gene ends were 5 bases for V and 1 base for J; bases not matched to a gene: 11. The CDR3 here is CASRTLAGTGENTGELFF. DNA of the CDR3: TGCGCCAGCAGGACCCTAGCCGGGACAGGGGAGAACACCGGGGAGCTGTTTTTT.

The chain links TRBV19 to TRBJ2-5; maybe TRBD1 (6 bases). The CDR3 has 13 residues. Germline CDR1 reads LNHDA; CDR2 reads SQIVND (reference sequence). V lost 6 bases and J 6 bases, leaving 14 bases between the germline ends. The CDR3 protein is CASSRDRLKTQYF. CDR3 in DNA: TGTGCCAGTAGCCGAGACAGGCTAAAGACCCAGTACTTC.

The rearrangement joins TRBV25-1 to TRBJ2-7; D is possibly TRBD1 (6 bases). The germline CDR1 and CDR2 sequences are MGHDK and SYGVNS. V lost 0 bases and J 6 bases, leaving 18 bases between the germline ends. CDR3 length equals 16 residues. The CDR3 reads CASSEYPAGVGSEQYF. The CDR3 nucleotides are TGTGCCAGCAGTGAATATCCGGCAGGGGTAGGATCCGAGCAGTACTTC.